The subject of this entry is one TCR beta chain. Generated by immunoSEQ multiplex PCR, the TCRdb table keeps only in-frame clones and is missing some. The data contain approximately 58,000 clones, about 90% of them singletons. The data derive from a study of control samples from healthy donors and cancer patients. Trimming shortened V by 5 bases and J by 6 bases, and 7 bases separated the two germline ends. Germline V gene lookup returns CDR1 SGHNT and CDR2 YENEEA. The CDR3 covers 12 residues. The sequenced sample consisted of PBMCs. The chain is built from TRBV11-3 and TRBJ2-2; D unresolved. This sequence originates from a woman aged 60-75 years with lung cancer. DNA of the CDR3: TGTGCCAGCAGCCAACAACCCGGGGAGCTGTTTTTT. Its protein is CASSQQPGELFF.